These 2 T cell receptor beta chains came from one sample sequenced in a study of beta chain features in type 1 diabetes. Reverse transcription of all isolated RNA meant that expressed TCRB transcripts were sequenced. Produced via immunoSEQ multiplex PCR; TCRdb's table is partial and in-frame only. The sample gives 120,000 to 150,000 clones, 10% to 15% of which show up once; under 1.5% is in the top ten. Their antigens remain unidentified. Findings and caveats of the study: Significant though moderate, a shortening of TCRB CDR3s appeared in all four CD4+ subsets of Type 1 diabetes patients.

The sequenced sample consisted of central memory CD4+ T cells from blood. The receptor set was obtained from a man between 18 and 35 years old with type 1 diabetes.

This clone was seen only a few times. This chain joins TRBV21-1 and TRBJ1-5. TRBV21-1 is described as a pseudogene. The CDR3 has 14 amino acids. In DNA, the CDR3 is TGTGCCAGCACCTTAGCGGGCCGAAATCAGCCCCAGCATTTT. As protein: CASTLAGRNQPQHF.

The chain employs TRBV11-2 and TRBJ2-1; 11 bases align to TRBD1. V shed 5 bases, J shed 3 bases, and the junction held 3 bases outside the gene matches. The CDR3 is made up of 15 amino acids. Germline CDR1 is SGHAT and CDR2 is FQNNGV. CDR3 sequence: CASSTGTGGYNEQFF. The CDR3 DNA is TGTGCCAGCAGCACCGGGACAGGGGGCTACAATGAGCAGTTCTTC.